This T cell receptor (beta chain) was found in a study of T cells in Graves' hyperthyroidism and ophthalmopathy. Amplification of TCR beta CDR3 regions was performed using RNA transcripts as template. A set of HTBI primers served as the primers for a first-round RT-PCR of the TCR CDR3. TCRdb used MiXCR to reprocess the multiplex PCR reads, holding one entry per CDR3 protein. The sample includes approximately 250,000 distinct CDR3 sequences, 24% of them seen just once. The germline V and J ends were trimmed by 5 bases and 1 base, with 11 bases remaining between them. The CDR3 has 13 residues. The V gene's germline CDR1 is SQVTM and CDR2 ANQGSEA. In this sample, this clonotype turned up many times.

The chain couples TRBV29-1 to TRBJ1-1; possible D gene TRBD1, 5 bases. Sequencing used blood. This clonotype originated in a woman aged 35 to 49 with Graves' ophthalmopathy. CDR3 amino acids: CSVYGTQNTEAFF. In DNA form, the CDR3 reads TGCAGCGTTTACGGGACGCAGAACACTGAAGCTTTCTTT. The full variable domain, rest sourced from reference TRBV29-1 and TRBJ1-1, is SAVISQKPSRDICQRGTSLTIQCQVDSQVTMMFWYRQQPGQSLTLIATANQGSEATYESGFVIDKFPISRPNLTFSTLTVSNMSPEDSSIYLCSVYGTQNTEAFFGQGTRLTVV.